This T cell receptor beta chain was obtained from a study of Ad26.COV2.S vaccination and SARS-CoV-2 variants. Using immunoSEQ multiplex PCR, the repertoire was profiled, and TCRdb retains in-frame clones only, with some absent. The table has around 250,000 clones, 70% to 90% seen once. In germline, CDR1 is MNHNS, CDR2 SASEGT. CDR3 length equals 16 residues. Trimming took 4 bases from V and 1 from J, leaving 14 bases between them. Treatment given: 15 to 20 received Ad26.COV2.S at low or high dose, single or two shots; 5 received placebo; per-sample allocation not given. Sample collection was performed on day 63 after the first vaccine or placebo injection.

The sequenced sample was peripheral blood, obtained in a trial of Ad26.COV2.S vaccine versus placebo. The origin of this receptor is a person aged 18 to 65 who received the Ad26.COV2.S COVID-19 vaccine or a placebo. The V call is TRBV6-1, the J call TRBJ2-4, with D possibly TRBD2 on 5 matching bases. The CDR3 region has the DNA TGTGCCAGCAGTGTAGGGAGCGGTGGGGCCAAAAACATTCAGTACTTC. Translated: CASSVGSGGAKNIQYF.